This T cell receptor beta chain appears in the sequencing data of a study of CD8 T cells in Susac syndrome. RNA totalling about 0.5 to 1 ug underwent reverse transcription with random hexamers. Via MiXCR, TCRdb re-called the immunoSEQ multiplex PCR reads, giving one row per CDR3 protein. The repertoire holds some 450,000 distinct CDR3 sequences, with more than 80% as singletons. Study-level findings and limits: The relatively small number of individuals in the TCR sequencing and HLA analysis was acknowledged by the study.

The CDR3 length is 15 residues. Trimming left V 1 base short and J 5 bases short, with 11 bases between. Germline V gene sequence: CDR1 SEHNR, CDR2 FQNEAQ (reference sequence). As regards this clonotype: The target antigen is unknown.

The origin of this receptor is a human donor with multiple sclerosis. The specimen was CD8+ T cells from PBMCs. This rearrangement joins TRBV7-9 to TRBJ2-2; a weak D match, TRBD2 (7 bases). The CDR3 DNA sequence: TGTGCCAGCAGCTTAGGGGCGGGGGCGACCGGGGAGCTGTTTTTT. Translation: CASSLGAGATGELFF.